These 24 T cell receptor beta chains were sequenced from one sample in a study of molecular identifiers for immune sequencing clone quantification. TCRdb itself ran the PCR reads through MiXCR, one entry per CDR3 protein. The sample lists some 590,000 distinct CDR3 sequences, approximately 24% occurring once. The source material was naive CD8+ T cells from blood, with Jurkat cell RNA spiked in. Subset described: FACS-sorted CD8+CD4-CCR7+CD45RA+ naive T cells. The receptors originated from a human donor in good health. Some libraries in this study had Jurkat cell RNA spiked in.

This clonotype was found many times. The chain uses TRBV7-9 and TRBJ1-1; D is possibly TRBD1 (5 bases). V lost 3 bases and J 0 bases, leaving 11 bases between the germline ends. The length of the CDR3 is 15 residues. CDR1 SEHNR and CDR2 FQNEAQ come from the germline V gene (reference sequence). CDR3 in amino acids: CASSLGQGLNTEAFF. CDR3 bases: TGTGCCAGCAGCTTGGGGCAGGGATTGAACACTGAAGCTTTCTTT.

Note on this clonotype: A much larger clone is a single base away; this may be a read error. The chain uses TRBV9 and TRBJ2-3; perhaps TRBD1 as D (6 bases). Trimming shortened V by 3 bases and J by 5 bases, and 13 bases separated the two germline ends. The CDR3 sequence is 14 residues long. Germline CDR1 SGDLS, CDR2 YYNGEE. CDR3 in amino acids: CASSGWGPGDTQYF. The CDR3 coding sequence is TGTGCCAGCAGCGGATGGGGGCCGGGAGATACGCAGTATTTT.

This clonotype has more than one count but fewer than ten. An end of the junction does not agree with germline; a read error may underlie this. The chain uses TRBV12-3 or TRBV12-4 and TRBJ1-5; D not resolved. The CDR3 length is 13 residues. This CDR3 reads CASGLSGNQPQHF. In nucleotides, the CDR3 is TGTGCCAGCGGTTTATCGGGTAATCAGCCCCAGCATTTT.

This clonotype was seen a handful of times. The chain is built from TRBV5-4 and TRBJ1-6; tentative D call: TRBD1 (5 bases). The germline V and J ends were trimmed by 1 base and 4 bases, with 12 bases remaining between them. Germline V gene lookup returns CDR1 SGHNT and CDR2 YYREEE (reference sequence). The CDR3 extends over 16 amino acids. The CDR3 loop is CASSLLGVYYNSPLHF. The DNA for the CDR3 is TGTGCCAGCAGCTTGTTAGGGGTTTATTATAATTCACCCCTCCACTTT.

V is TRBV4-2 and J is TRBJ2-2, with D unresolved. The V end was cut by 6 bases, the J end by 0 bases, with 8 bases between. This CDR3 has 14 residues. Per germline, CDR1 LGHNA and CDR2 YNFKEQ. The CDR3 coding sequence is TGTGCCAGCAGTTTCAGCACGAACACCGGGGAGCTGTTTTTT. Translation: CASSFSTNTGELFF.

This clonotype was detected a few times. The rearrangement links TRBV7-9 to TRBJ2-1, with D tentatively TRBD2 (5 bases). The germline V and J ends were trimmed by 5 bases and 2 bases, with 16 bases remaining between them. CDR3 size: 16 residues. The germline V gene encodes CDR1 SEHNR and CDR2 FQNEAQ (reference sequence). In nucleotides, the CDR3 is TGTGCCAGCAGCCCAACCCCCGCGGGCGCCTACAATGAGCAGTTCTTC. It translates to CASSPTPAGAYNEQFF.

The chain employs TRBV20-1 and TRBJ2-5, with D possibly TRBD2 on 5 matching bases. The CDR3 sequence is 15 residues long. Germline lookup yields CDR1 DFQATT and CDR2 SNEGSKA (reference sequence). The germline V and J ends were trimmed by 0 bases and 2 bases, with 13 bases remaining between them. The CDR3 spells CSARDPGMRQETQYF. CDR3 nucleotides: TGCAGTGCTAGAGATCCCGGGATGCGTCAAGAGACCCAGTACTTC.

This clonotype occurred many times. This chain links TRBV7-2 with TRBJ1-1; D uncertain. V lost 1 base to trimming and J lost 0 bases, with 9 bases between them. Germline V gene lookup returns CDR1 SGHTA and CDR2 FQGNSA. The CDR3 covers 15 residues. The CDR3 spells CASSLEMGVNTEAFF. The CDR3 DNA follows: TGTGCCAGCAGCTTAGAAATGGGAGTGAACACTGAAGCTTTCTTT.

The genes are TRBV6-5 and TRBJ2-1; 9 bases fit TRBD1. This CDR3 spans 17 amino acids. Germline V gene sequence: CDR1 MNHEY, CDR2 SVGAGI. J gave up 3 bases and V 2 bases, and 8 bases lay outside the gene matches. The CDR3 sequence is CASSYPQPGQGYNEQFF. CDR3 in DNA: TGTGCCAGCAGTTACCCGCAACCGGGACAGGGCTACAATGAGCAGTTCTTC.

The chain recombines TRBV27 with TRBJ2-7, with D possibly called TRBD1 or TRBD2 (6 bases each). The germline V gene has CDR1 MNHEY and CDR2 SMNVEV (reference sequence). Between the trimmed V and J ends, which lost 0 bases and 2 bases, there was a span of 11 bases. This CDR3 has 15 amino acids. The CDR3 nucleotides are TGTGCCAGCAGTTTATCTCCCGGGGGCGCCTACGAGCAGTACTTC. It translates to CASSLSPGGAYEQYF.

This clonotype was detected only a few times. CDR3 nucleotides: TGTGCCAGCAGTTACACGGACAGGGGTGTGAAGACCCAGTACTTC. Translation gives CASSYTDRGVKTQYF. The chain links TRBV6-6 to TRBJ2-5, with 9 positions matching TRBD1. Germline CDR1 and CDR2: MNHNY and SVGAGI (reference sequence). V was pared by 2 bases and J by 6 bases, with 7 bases of the junction left unmatched. This CDR3 spans 15 amino acids.

This clonotype has a handful of counts. The V call is TRBV24-1, the J call TRBJ2-2; D not certain. The CDR3 extends over 10 amino acids. Looked up from germline, CDR1 is KGHDR and CDR2 is SFDVKD. Trimming left V 9 bases short and J 7 bases short, with 5 bases between. The CDR3 sequence is CATGYGELFF. The CDR3 region has the DNA TGTGCCACCGGATACGGGGAGCTGTTTTTT.

Concerning this clonotype itself: One base away lies a much larger clone, so this may be a sequencing read error. Here the CDR3 reads CSARDPRFDEKLFF. The CDR3 DNA follows: TGCAGTGCTAGAGATCCCCGGTTTGATGAAAAACTGTTTTTT. The gene calls are TRBV20-1 and TRBJ1-4, with unresolved D. CDR1 and CDR2 from the germline V gene are DFQATT and SNEGSKA (reference sequence). The CDR3 has 14 amino acids. Deletions cut 0 bases from V and 6 bases from J, with 11 bases between.

Note on this clonotype: It may be a read error: a sequence one base away is much more abundant. The chain has TRBV5-4 and TRBJ2-7; TRBD2 might be the D (5 bases). Trimming removed 0 bases from V and 6 bases from J, with 13 bases in between. The CDR3 loop spans 14 amino acids. Germline V lookup: CDR1 SGHNT, CDR2 YYREEE (reference sequence). The CDR3 nucleotides read TGTGCCAGCAGCTTGGTGCCGGAGGCCCTCGAGCAGTACTTC. As protein: CASSLVPEALEQYF.

This clonotype has a count of ten or more. This chain links TRBV2 with TRBJ2-3; D uncertain. The V gene lost 7 bases and the J gene lost 4 bases, with 12 bases spanning the gap. This CDR3 spans 13 amino acids. Germline V gives CDR1 SNHLY, CDR2 FYNNEI. The CDR3 region has the DNA TGTGCCAGCATTGGTCGTAAAGCAGATACGCAGTATTTT. It translates to CASIGRKADTQYF.

The table lists this clonotype with a few counts. The chain couples TRBV4-1 to TRBJ2-7; 10 nucleotides line up with TRBD1. This CDR3 is built from 17 residues. CDR1 and CDR2 (germline): MGHRA, YSYEKL. V lost 0 bases, J lost 4 bases, and 9 bases stayed unmatched. In DNA form, the CDR3 reads TGCGCCAGCAGCCAAGAACCACGGGACAGGGGAGGGTACGAGCAGTACTTC. It yields the protein CASSQEPRDRGGYEQYF.

This clonotype occurred a few times. One end of the junction is discordant with germline, which a read error may explain. This rearrangement joins TRBV27 to TRBJ1-5; D is unresolved. The CDR3 consists of 17 residues. Germline CDR1 MNHEY, CDR2 SMNVEV (reference sequence). CDR3 in amino acids: CASSSSSPYYSDQPQHF. The CDR3 DNA sequence: TGTGCCAGCAGTTCAAGTTCTCCCTATTATAGCGATCAGCCCCAGCATTTT.

The gene calls are TRBV7-2 and TRBJ1-4, with 7 bases identical to TRBD1. The ends lost 5 bases at V and 5 bases at J; junction bases unmatched: 8. Germline CDR1 reads SGHTA; CDR2 reads FQGNSA. The CDR3 loop spans 15 amino acids. In DNA, the CDR3 is TGTGCCAGCAGCGAAAGCAGGGGGGCAAATGAAAAACTGTTTTTT. This codes for CASSESRGANEKLFF.

This chain links TRBV5-4 with TRBJ2-3; possibly TRBD1 or TRBD2 for D (6 bases each). The length of the CDR3 is 14 residues. Trimming left V 4 bases short and J 4 bases short, with 13 bases between. Germline loops: CDR1 SGHNT, CDR2 YYREEE (reference sequence). The CDR3 region is CASSPGRGPDTQYF. The CDR3 bases are TGTGCCAGCAGCCCTGGCCGGGGGCCAGATACGCAGTATTTT.

This clonotype was observed many times. The chain combines TRBV4-1 with TRBJ2-3; weak D call: TRBD2 (6 bases). The CDR3 sequence is 15 residues long. Trimming took 1 base from V and 5 from J, leaving 13 bases between them. Germline CDR1 reads MGHRA; CDR2 reads YSYEKL. CDR3 nucleotide sequence: TGCGCCAGCAGCCAAGTCCAGGGAGGTGGAGATACGCAGTATTTT. Translated, it gives CASSQVQGGGDTQYF.

Concerning this clonotype: The junction differs from germline at one of its ends, possibly a read error. This chain links TRBV10-3 with TRBJ2-1; TRBD1 is a possible D gene (6 bases). Germline V lookup: CDR1 ENHRY, CDR2 SYGVKD. This CDR3 has 13 amino acids. This chain's CDR3 is CAISQGFGDEQSF. The DNA for the CDR3 is TGTGCCATCAGTCAGGGGTTCGGAGACGAGCAGTCCTTC.

The rearrangement uses TRBV9 and TRBJ2-5; 9 nucleotides line up with TRBD1. The V segment lost 3 bases and the J segment 1 base; nucleotides outside the gene matches: 7. The germline CDR1 and CDR2 sequences are SGDLS and YYNGEE. The CDR3 consists of 16 residues. The CDR3 DNA reads as TGTGCCAGCAGCGCGGGGACAGGGACGATCCAAGAGACCCAGTACTTC. As protein: CASSAGTGTIQETQYF.

This rearrangement joins TRBV20-1 to TRBJ2-7; no firm D call. The germline V and J ends were trimmed by 1 base and 2 bases, with 18 bases remaining between them. This CDR3 region has 16 residues. Germline loops: CDR1 DFQATT, CDR2 SNEGSKA (reference sequence). The CDR3 nucleotides are TGCAGTGCTAGAGGGGCCACCTCGAGGCTAGCCTACGAGCAGTACTTC. It yields the protein CSARGATSRLAYEQYF.

This clonotype was picked up many times. This chain uses TRBV30 with TRBJ1-4; D is unclear. Between the trimmed V and J ends, which lost 4 bases and 0 bases, there was a span of 9 bases. Per the germline V gene, CDR1 is GTSNPN and CDR2 is SVGIG (reference sequence). The CDR3 covers 14 residues. In DNA, the CDR3 is TGTGCCTGGATGATGGACTCAACTAATGAAAAACTGTTTTTT. Protein sequence: CAWMMDSTNEKLFF.